Listed below are T cell receptor beta chains from one sample, sequenced in a study of blood T cell repertoires in COVID-19. TCRdb keeps only in-frame clones here, not all; method: immunoSEQ multiplex PCR. The sample gives 95,000 to 120,000 clones, 55% to 75% of which show up once; less than 2% is in the top ten. The sequenced material came from peripheral blood. The receptor set was obtained from a woman aged 40 to 50 with acute or convalescent COVID-19. Both conserved end residues are part of each CDR3. Each record gives: V gene, D gene, J gene, CDR3 length, clone size, CDR3 protein, CDR3 DNA. D genes are given only for firm matches. Clone size appears in some rows only: once, few, many, or a class for an expanded clone.

TRBV11-2	.	TRBJ1-1	15	.	CASSLSPREDTEAFF	TGTGCCAGCAGCTTATCCCCCCGAGAGGACACTGAAGCTTTCTTT
TRBV5-1	.	TRBJ1-1	15	.	CASSWGGSANTEAFF	TGCGCCAGCAGCTGGGGAGGGTCAGCCAACACTGAAGCTTTCTTT
TRBV7-9	.	TRBJ2-2	13	.	CASSFTGPGELFF	TGTGCCAGCAGCTTTACAGGGCCCGGGGAGCTGTTTTTT
TRBV27	TRBD1	TRBJ1-1	17	.	CASSLFGTGKKVTEAFF	TGTGCCAGCAGTTTATTTGGGACAGGGAAGAAAGTTACTGAAGCTTTCTTT
TRBV29-1	TRBD1	TRBJ1-2	14	.	CSVDRATSNYGYTF	TGCAGCGTGGACAGGGCGACATCTAACTATGGCTACACCTTC
TRBV7-2	.	TRBJ2-5	14	.	CASSPPAPLRTQYF	TGTGCCAGCAGCCCACCCGCCCCCCTGCGGACCCAGTACTTC
TRBV14	TRBD1	TRBJ1-6	14	.	CASSQTGQGSPLHF	TGTGCCAGCAGCCAAACGGGACAGGGATCACCCCTCCACTTT
TRBV7-6	.	TRBJ2-1	14	.	CASSLPGNYNEQFF	TGTGCCAGCAGCTTACCAGGGAACTACAATGAGCAGTTCTTC
TRBV7-2	TRBD1	TRBJ1-3	15	.	CASSSRTGPGNTIYF	TGTGCCAGCAGCTCCCGGACAGGGCCTGGAAACACCATATATTTT
TRBV7-9	TRBD1	TRBJ1-1	16	.	CASTLTAGQGGTEAFF	TGTGCCAGCACCCTAACTGCGGGACAGGGTGGCACTGAAGCTTTCTTT
TRBV28	TRBD1	TRBJ2-7	14	.	CASSTPGQSYEQYF	TGTGCCAGCAGTACCCCGGGACAGAGCTACGAGCAGTACTTC
TRBV14	TRBD1	TRBJ2-4	14	.	CASSPLGQQNIQYF	TGTGCCAGCAGCCCCTTGGGACAGCAAAACATTCAGTACTTC
TRBV10-1	.	TRBJ1-1	13	few	CASSDRGHTEAFF	TGCGCCAGCAGTGACAGGGGACACACTGAAGCTTTCTTT
TRBV19	TRBD1	TRBJ1-5	14	.	CASSTGQDATAQHF	TGTGCCAGTAGTACCGGACAGGATGCAACAGCCCAGCATTTT
TRBV5-1	.	TRBJ2-5	13	.	CASSLDGPGVLYF	TGCGCCAGCAGCTTGGATGGGCCGGGGGTTCTGTACTTC
TRBV7-9	.	TRBJ2-7	15	.	CASSLGGAINYEQYF	TGTGCCAGCAGCTTAGGAGGTGCCATCAACTACGAGCAGTACTTC
TRBV4-1	TRBD2	TRBJ2-1	14	.	CASSQAGGYNEQFF	TGCGCCAGCAGCCAGGCGGGGGGGTACAATGAGCAGTTCTTC
TRBV2	.	TRBJ1-2	13	.	CASSEGTDYGYTF	TGTGCCAGCAGTGAAGGGACAGACTATGGCTACACCTTC
TRBV6-5	TRBD1	TRBJ2-3	14	.	CASRPDRGTDTQYF	TGTGCCAGCAGACCCGACAGGGGCACAGATACGCAGTATTTT
TRBV3-1/TRBV3-2	TRBD1	TRBJ1-6	18	few	CASSYGQGIGSYNSPLHF	TGTGCCAGCAGCTACGGACAGGGGATCGGCTCCTATAATTCACCCCTCCACTTT
TRBV19	.	TRBJ2-4	17	few	CASSIGTVPLAKNIQYF	TGTGCCAGTAGTATAGGGACAGTACCTTTGGCCAAAAACATTCAGTACTTC
TRBV28	TRBD1	TRBJ1-3	15	.	CASSLAGTGGNTIYF	TGTGCCAGCAGTTTGGCCGGGACAGGGGGAAACACCATATATTTT
TRBV2	.	TRBJ2-1	14	.	CASSGRDSYNEQFF	TGTGCCAGCAGTGGCAGGGACTCCTACAATGAGCAGTTCTTC
TRBV5-1	TRBD1	TRBJ2-5	16	many	CASSLGTGGHQETQYF	TGCGCCAGCAGCTTGGGGACAGGGGGTCACCAAGAGACCCAGTACTTC